This is a list of T cell receptor beta chains from one sample in a study of Graves' ophthalmopathy and Graves' hyperthyroidism. TCRdb reprocessed the multiplex PCR reads via MiXCR and lists one record per CDR3 protein. The sample contains roughly 1.1 million distinct CDR3 sequences, roughly two fifths of which appear only once. The sample was peripheral blood or thyroid tissue (not recorded which). Receptors were obtained from an adult man with Graves' hyperthyroidism. Each CDR3 is given with its conserved first and last residue. The order of the fields is CDR3 DNA, CDR3 protein, D gene, clone size, J gene, V gene. D genes are given only for firm matches. Clone size is not always given. Where it is, it says once, few, many or a class for expanded clones.

TGTGCCAGCACGGGGGAATCCTATAATTCACCCCTCCACTTT	CASTGESYNSPLHF	NA	few	TRBJ1-6	TRBV6-5
TGTGCCACCAGCAGAGATCAACAAGCATATGGCTACACCTTC	CATSRDQQAYGYTF	NA	few	TRBJ1-2	TRBV15
TGTGCCAGCAGTGAGGAGGGGGGGTACTTC	CASSEEGGYF	NA	NA	TRBJ2-7	TRBV6-1
TGTGCCAGCAGGGACAGGGGCCCCCTCCACTTT	CASRDRGPLHF	TRBD1	NA	TRBJ1-6	TRBV12-3/TRBV12-4
TGCAGTGCCCAGGACAGAGGGGGCTATAATTCACCCCTCCACTTT	CSAQDRGGYNSPLHF	NA	many	TRBJ1-6	TRBV20-1
TGTGCCACCAGCAGCCAAGAAAGGCAGGGATCTGGAAACACCATATATTTT	CATSSQERQGSGNTIYF	NA	NA	TRBJ1-3	TRBV15
TGTGCCAGTAGCCGCAGACAGTACCCTAGGGACACTGAAGCTTTCTTT	CASSRRQYPRDTEAFF	NA	many	TRBJ1-1	TRBV19
TGTGCCACCAGCACAGGGGGCACTAATGAAAAACTGTTTTTT	CATSTGGTNEKLFF	TRBD1	NA	TRBJ1-4	TRBV15
TGCAGTGCAACACTAGCGGGAGGGCCGGAGACCCAGTACTTC	CSATLAGGPETQYF	TRBD2	many	TRBJ2-5	TRBV20-1
TGCGGCAGTGATGAGGCTAATGAAAAACTGTTTTTT	CGSDEANEKLFF	NA	NA	TRBJ1-4	TRBV29-1
TGTGCCAGCAGTCAGACAGGGGAGACCTACGAGCAGTACTTC	CASSQTGETYEQYF	TRBD1	many	TRBJ2-7	TRBV25-1
TGCAGTGCCCGAGGCCTAGCGGGAGTCTACTTC	CSARGLAGVYF	TRBD2	NA	TRBJ2-7	TRBV20-1
TGCAGTGCTAGGCGGCACAGGGGGTTGGCCCAAGAGACCCAGTACTTC	CSARRHRGLAQETQYF	TRBD1	NA	TRBJ2-5	TRBV20-1